The clone carrying this T cell receptor (beta chain) was recorded at least ten times. Described time point: sample taken at primary tumor resection. Whole RNA obtained from tumor, nontumor lung or frozen PBMC underwent sequencing without sorting. The sample belongs to a study of spatial heterogeneity in lung cancer. About the study: An average of more than ten raw reads was observed per unique TCR and UMI combination.

Every TCR cDNA molecule bore a unique molecular identifier. TCRdb redid the calling of the 5' RACE reads with MiXCR, one entry per CDR3 protein. This sample has about 48,000 distinct CDR3 sequences; about 5.8% occur once, and the top ten carry 11%. Trimming removed 5 bases from V and 0 bases from J, with 23 bases in between. CDR3 size: 19 residues. Germline loops: CDR1 MNHNS, CDR2 SASEGT. The chain employs TRBV6-1 and TRBJ2-4, with D possibly being TRBD2 (6 bases). This clonotype was sampled from a male donor with early-stage non-small cell lung cancer. Sample: PBMCs, taken at surgery. The DNA for the CDR3 is TGTGCCAGCAGTTCAGCCCGAACCGGGGGATGGAAAGCCAAAAACATTCAGTACTTC. Translation gives CASSSARTGGWKAKNIQYF.